The next 19 T cell receptor beta chains were all read from a single sample in a study of blood T cell repertoires in COVID-19. Generated by immunoSEQ multiplex PCR, the TCRdb table keeps only in-frame clones and is missing some. This sample yields over 90,000 clones, of which 70% to 90% are seen a single time; less than 10% belongs to the top ten. What was sequenced was peripheral blood. All receptors come from a man aged 35 to 55 with active or convalescent COVID-19.

The chain links TRBV13 to TRBJ1-3, with a tentative D call TRBD1 (6 bases). With 2 bases removed from V and 1 base from J, the gap between germline ends came to 12 bases. From germline, CDR1 is PRHDT and CDR2 FYEKMQ (reference sequence). CDR3 length: 16 residues. CDR3 in amino acids: CASSLTGFVSGNTIYF. The CDR3 region has the DNA TGTGCCAGCAGCTTAACAGGGTTCGTTTCTGGAAACACCATATATTTT.

The chain has TRBV19 and TRBJ2-3; 7 nucleotides align to TRBD2. J was trimmed by 9 bases and V by 4 bases; bases with no gene match: 4. This CDR3 region has 12 residues. Germline V gene lookup returns CDR1 LNHDA and CDR2 SQIVND (reference sequence). The CDR3 sequence is CASSTMGGTQYF. CDR3 DNA: TGTGCCAGTAGTACCATGGGGGGGACGCAGTATTTT.

This rearrangement joins TRBV5-5 to TRBJ1-3, with 7 nucleotides matching TRBD1. Germline CDR1 and CDR2: SGHKS and YYEKEE (reference sequence). The CDR3 is made up of 14 amino acids. J lost 7 bases, V lost 1 base, and 5 bases had no gene match. The CDR3 loop reads CASSLQGEVNTIYF. DNA for the CDR3: TGTGCCAGCAGCTTGCAGGGGGAGGTGAACACCATATATTTT.

The chain joins TRBV2 to TRBJ2-2; D is perhaps TRBD1 (5 bases). This CDR3 has 14 amino acids. Trimming removed 4 bases at V and 6 bases at J, with 12 bases between. Per the germline V gene, CDR1 is SNHLY and CDR2 is FYNNEI. CDR3 loop: CASSVGVISGELFF. The CDR3 nucleotides read TGTGCCAGCAGTGTAGGGGTTATCTCCGGGGAGCTGTTTTTT.

This sequence joins TRBV19 and TRBJ2-2; D not resolved. CDR3 length: 15 amino acids. Germline V gene lookup returns CDR1 LNHDA and CDR2 SQIVND (reference sequence). V was cut by 3 bases and J by 6 bases, with 14 bases left in between. DNA for the CDR3: TGTGCCAGTAGTATCAGGCTGGCAGCTCCCGGGGAGCTGTTTTTT. It translates to CASSIRLAAPGELFF. Full variable domain (missing parts from reference TRBV19 and TRBJ2-2): DGGITQSPKYLFRKEGQNVTLSCEQNLNHDAMYWYRQDPGQGLRLIYYSQIVNDFQKGDIAEGYSVSREKKESFPLTVTSAQKNPTAFYLCASSIRLAAPGELFFGEGSRLTVL.

The chain couples TRBV29-1 to TRBJ2-1; 16 bases match TRBD2. Germline loops: CDR1 SQVTM, CDR2 ANQGSEA. CDR3 size: 14 residues. Trimming removed 6 bases from V and 10 bases from J; junction bases left unmatched: 6. CDR3 in amino acids: CSVAGTSGGDEQFF. CDR3 DNA: TGCAGCGTCGCCGGGACTAGCGGGGGGGACGAGCAGTTCTTC.

This chain uses TRBV12-3 or TRBV12-4 with TRBJ2-7, with D perhaps TRBD2 (5 bases). V gave up 3 bases and J gave up 3 bases, with 9 bases separating them. The CDR3 consists of 13 residues. The CDR3 DNA sequence: TGTGCCAGCAGTTTGGGCCGGGACTACGAGCAGTACTTC. This sequence encodes CASSLGRDYEQYF.

V usage is TRBV2 and J usage is TRBJ1-4, with 7 nucleotides matching TRBD1. This CDR3 is 15 amino acids long. Germline V CDR1 and CDR2: SNHLY, FYNNEI. Trimming at V came to 4 bases and at J to 3 bases, leaving 5 bases not matched to a gene. CDR3 residues: CASSARQGANEKLFF. In DNA, the CDR3 is TGTGCCAGCAGTGCCCGACAGGGCGCTAATGAAAAACTGTTTTTT.

The chain combines TRBV7-2 with TRBJ2-5; TRBD2 agrees at 9 bases. CDR3 length equals 15 residues. Germline CDR1 and CDR2: SGHTA and FQGNSA. Germline trimming cut 4 bases from V and 2 bases from J; bases unmatched to any gene: 5. CDR3 DNA sequence: TGTGCCAGCAGCTCTCTAGCGGGGACACAAGAGACCCAGTACTTC. Translating it yields CASSSLAGTQETQYF.

The rearrangement links TRBV3-1 (or the pseudogene TRBV3-2) to TRBJ1-5, with TRBD1 matching over 11 bases. J lost 7 bases, V lost 4 bases, and 9 bases had no gene match. The CDR3 has 16 amino acids. CDR1 is LGHDT and CDR2 is YNNKEL in the germline V gene (reference sequence). For the CDR3, the DNA is TGTGCCAGCAGCCGGGGGTCCGGGACAGGGGGACAGCCCCAGCATTTT. Translated, it gives CASSRGSGTGGQPQHF.

The V and J genes are TRBV6-2 or TRBV6-3 and TRBJ1-2, with D maybe TRBD1 (6 bases). V was shortened by 4 bases and J by 6 bases, with 12 bases between the two germline ends. CDR3 size: 13 residues. CDR1 and CDR2 from the germline V gene are MNHEY and SVGEGT. CDR3 amino acids: CASSWQGKDGYTF. CDR3 nucleotides: TGTGCCAGCAGTTGGCAGGGGAAGGATGGCTACACCTTC.

The J gene is TRBJ2-3, the V gene TRBV3-1 (or the pseudogene TRBV3-2); 15 bases align to TRBD2. V lost 0 bases and J lost 4; bases outside the gene matches: 8. Germline lookup yields CDR1 LGHDT and CDR2 YNNKEL (reference sequence). CDR3 length equals 19 residues. CDR3 region: CASSQDRTSGGASADTQYF. CDR3 sequence (DNA): TGTGCCAGCAGCCAAGATCGGACTAGCGGGGGGGCCTCTGCAGATACGCAGTATTTT.

The genes are TRBV6-2 or TRBV6-3 and TRBJ2-7, with D unclear. This CDR3 contains 11 residues. V lost 6 bases and J lost 5, with 8 bases in between. The germline V gene encodes CDR1 MNHEY and CDR2 SVGEGT. CDR3 nucleotides: TGTGCCAGCAGCCGCCGGGACGAGCAGTACTTC. The encoded protein is CASSRRDEQYF.

The chain uses TRBV11-2 and TRBJ2-2, with D hard to call. With 5 bases removed from V and 5 bases from J, the gap between germline ends came to 15 bases. The CDR3 contains 15 residues. Germline V gives CDR1 SGHAT, CDR2 FQNNGV. The CDR3 region is CASSLSFRGTGELFF. The CDR3 DNA follows: TGTGCCAGCAGCCTTAGTTTCCGAGGTACCGGGGAGCTGTTTTTT.

In its sample, this clone was seen a few times. The chain's CDR3 is CASSGYGTNSYEQYF. In nucleotides, the CDR3 is TGCGCCAGCAGCGGCTACGGGACAAACTCCTACGAGCAGTACTTC. The gene calls are TRBV5-1 and TRBJ2-7, with TRBD1 as a possible D gene (6 bases). The CDR3 loop spans 15 amino acids. The germline V and J ends were trimmed by 4 bases and 0 bases, with 14 bases remaining between them. Germline CDR1 reads SGHRS; CDR2 reads YFSETQ.

V is TRBV6-6 and J is TRBJ1-1, with D possibly TRBD1 on 5 matching bases. The germline gives CDR1 MNHNY, CDR2 SVGAGI (reference sequence). The CDR3 totals 14 residues. Trimming left V 7 bases short and J 6 bases short, with 18 bases between. Here the CDR3 DNA reads TGTGCCAGCACTCCCGGGGGGGGGTATTCTGAAGCTTTCTTT. As protein: CASTPGGGYSEAFF.

In its sample, this clone was seen a few times. This chain's CDR3 is CASSPPGQGGSAQHF. Written as DNA, the CDR3 is TGTGCCAGTAGTCCCCCGGGACAGGGTGGGTCAGCCCAGCATTTT. The chain employs TRBV19 and TRBJ1-5, with TRBD1 matching 9 bases. Germline lookup yields CDR1 LNHDA and CDR2 SQIVND (reference sequence). This CDR3 has 15 amino acids. Trimming at V came to 5 bases and at J to 11 bases, leaving 13 bases not matched to a gene. The complete variable domain, with remaining parts taken from reference TRBV19 and TRBJ1-5, reads DGGITQSPKYLFRKEGQNVTLSCEQNLNHDAMYWYRQDPGQGLRLIYYSQIVNDFQKGDIAEGYSVSREKKESFPLTVTSAQKNPTAFYLCASSPPGQGGSAQHFGDGTRLSIL.

V gene TRBV19 combines with J gene TRBJ2-7, with 8 bases matching TRBD1. The V segment lost 6 bases and the J segment 0 bases; nucleotides outside the gene matches: 4. This CDR3 has 14 residues. Germline V gives CDR1 LNHDA, CDR2 SQIVND (reference sequence). The CDR3 sequence: CASSRTGTSYEQYF. The DNA of the CDR3 is TGTGCCAGTAGCCGGACAGGGACCTCCTACGAGCAGTACTTC.

The J gene is TRBJ2-3, the V gene TRBV9; weak D call: TRBD2 (5 bases). The germline V gene has CDR1 SGDLS and CDR2 YYNGEE. V was shortened by 0 bases and J by 3 bases, with 11 bases between the two germline ends. CDR3 length: 15 residues. The CDR3 sequence: CASSVDPGSTDTQYF. For the CDR3, the DNA is TGTGCCAGCAGCGTAGATCCGGGGAGTACAGATACGCAGTATTTT.